Below, one T cell receptor beta chain is given with its context. Per germline, CDR1 MDHEN and CDR2 SYDVKM. This CDR3 has 13 residues. Trimming stripped 8 bases from V and 7 bases from J, with 17 bases between. This entry is derived from a study of cytomegalovirus exposure and HLA in healthy donors. The study ran its PCR with 60 Vbeta and 13 Jbeta primers. Measured with immunoSEQ multiplex PCR; TCRdb has only the in-frame clones, and not every one. The sample has about 260,000 clones, roughly two thirds seen once; the top ten hold 2% to 2.5%. Donors in the study were healthy people who gave bone marrow.

Sample: PBMCs. The V call is TRBV28, the J call TRBJ1-2; D is possibly TRBD1 (5 bases). This TCR was sampled from a female donor in good health and CMV-seronegative. CDR3 loop: CASGAPRGSGYTF. DNA of the CDR3: TGTGCCAGCGGGGCCCCGCGGGGAAGTGGCTACACCTTC.